This T cell receptor beta chain was captured by sequencing in a study of blood T cell repertoires in COVID-19. Study-level information: Samples taken during acute and convalescent COVID-19 were collected in the United States, Italy and Spain. Nucleic acid was either cDNA or gDNA, and it came from T cells, B-cell-depleted T cells, or PBMCs.

Authors' methods: Reference gene primer amplification yielded estimated nucleated cell counts. Profiling relied on immunoSEQ multiplex PCR, and the TCRdb table lists in-frame clones only, not all of them. V, J and clone size are taken as reported in that table, and D and trimming were inferred from the DNA itself. There are 150,000 or so clones in the sample; roughly 82% occur only once, and around 9.8% lies in the top ten. This clone was counted once. Germline CDR1 reads SGHRS; CDR2 reads YFSETQ. The CDR3 is 15 residues long. Trimming left V 4 bases short and J 7 bases short, with 17 bases between. The V and J genes are TRBV5-1 and TRBJ1-4; tentative D call: TRBD1 (5 bases). This receptor was obtained from a woman aged 45 to 65 with acute or convalescent COVID-19. Sequenced sample: peripheral blood. CDR3 sequence (DNA): TGCGCCAGCAGCGCGCTCGACAGCGAAAGTGAAAAACTGTTTTTT. This encodes CASSALDSESEKLFF.